This TCR beta chain emerged from a study of cytomegalovirus exposure and HLA in healthy donors. 13 Jbeta primers and 60 Vbeta primers were used for the PCR. Only in-frame clones appear in the TCRdb table, and some are missing; sequencing was by immunoSEQ multiplex PCR. The profile shows about 240,000 clones, over 70% of them singletons. This CDR3 contains 14 residues. Germline V gene lookup returns CDR1 SSHAT and CDR2 FNYEAQ (reference sequence). Turning to this clone: At one end the junction does not follow the germline gene, possibly because of a read error.

This receptor was identified in a woman aged 55-70 years in good health and CMV-seropositive. Sequenced sample: PBMCs. V and J are TRBV7-7 and TRBJ2-7, with a tentative D call TRBD2 (5 bases). CDR3 sequence (DNA): TGTGCTAGCAGCCCTACCGGACTCTTCTACGAGCAGTACTTC. Translation: CASSPTGLFYEQYF.